This is a list of T cell receptor beta chains from one sample in a study of blood T cell repertoires in COVID-19. Profiling relied on immunoSEQ multiplex PCR, and the TCRdb table lists in-frame clones only, not all of them. In the table there are a few hundred thousand clones, approximately 86% of which are singletons. Sequenced: peripheral blood. The receptors originated from a man older than 75 with acute or convalescent COVID-19. Each CDR3 is given without its conserved first and last residue.

>TRBV5-4|TRBJ1-2
ASSLVGRVGYGYT
>TRBV11-3|TRBJ2-1
ASSSGLAGGPGLQF
>TRBV28|TRBJ1-1
ASTLGATTGTEAF
>TRBV7-9|TRBJ2-1
ASSLASGSHNEQF
>TRBV5-1|TRBJ1-4
ASSLYPGTGGEKLF
>TRBV28|TRBJ2-1
ASSLAGNEQF
>TRBV3-1/TRBV3-2|TRBJ1-1
ASSRQGVLTEAF
>TRBV3-1/TRBV3-2|TRBJ1-2
ASSPEGAAREGYT
>TRBV5-1|TRBJ1-5
ASSATGLDQPQH
>TRBV2|TRBJ1-5
ASSTGTLSNQPQH
>TRBV3-1/TRBV3-2|TRBJ1-3
ASSRPGSSGNTIY
>TRBV2|TRBJ1-6
ASRFDGGRGNSPLH
>TRBV12-3/TRBV12-4|TRBJ1-4
ASSLRQGEKLF
>TRBV7-3|TRBJ1-1
ASSMGQGTYTEAF
>TRBV10-1|TRBJ1-2
ASSESRQRPYGYT
>TRBV3-1/TRBV3-2|TRBJ1-2
ASGGGYGYT
>TRBV7-9|TRBJ2-3
ASSFGLAGGTDTQY
>TRBV11-2|TRBJ2-1
ASSFGLAGREDYNEQF
>TRBV6-6|TRBJ1-3
ASSDPAAGNTIY
>TRBV28|TRBJ1-2
ASSLNTGQFGGYT
>TRBV9|TRBJ2-2
ASSVAGGGTGELF
>TRBV18|TRBJ1-4
ASSRQGTLTNEKLF
>TRBV19|TRBJ1-5
ASSMEGAFSNQPQH
>TRBV19|TRBJ1-5
ASSTTGPSNQPQH
>TRBV5-4|TRBJ2-3
ASSLGGGGTTDTQY
>TRBV18|TRBJ2-7
ASSPLGQGGYEQY
>TRBV19|TRBJ2-1
ASSIDGTGFPYNEQF
>TRBV7-2|TRBJ2-7
ASSSEGGYEQY
>TRBV28|TRBJ1-1
ANRALEMNTEAF
>TRBV11-2|TRBJ2-1
ASSLAWADNEQF
>TRBV9|TRBJ2-1
ASSVQPDRGGHHEQF
>TRBV5-1|TRBJ2-7
ASRIGVAGVGYEQY
>TRBV6-1|TRBJ1-4
ASSEVTGGSNEKLF
>TRBV15|TRBJ2-7
ATSRDQGPSMEQY
>TRBV9|TRBJ2-1
ASSVGVSGSYNEQF
>TRBV4-2|TRBJ2-1
ASSQGLAGGGPNEQF
>TRBV4-2|TRBJ2-2
ASSHWGGQSGELF
>TRBV4-3|TRBJ1-2
ASSQEQGFYGYT
>TRBV6-2/TRBV6-3|TRBJ2-3
ASSRDRERVTQY
>TRBV7-2|TRBJ2-3
ASSVGLAGVLRTQY
>TRBV7-2|TRBJ1-1
ASSFAGQNTEAF
>TRBV24-1|TRBJ1-2
ATSDFPDGAYGYT
>TRBV21-1|TRBJ2-3
ASSSSCGGPYSTDTQY
>TRBV28|TRBJ2-7
ASSPPGLAGKRYSYEQY
>TRBV6-5|TRBJ2-5
ASSYAAGGTQY
>TRBV19|TRBJ2-2
ASSPFWASGVAGELF
>TRBV14|TRBJ2-3
ASSQDLGLVGTDTQY
>TRBV5-1|TRBJ2-7
ASSSGTGEQY